This TCR beta chain was retrieved from a study of cytomegalovirus exposure and HLA in healthy donors. Study results and limitations: Further analysis, carried out later, found HLA-associated TCR beta chains more clonally expanded than equally common other chains.

With 60 Vbeta and 13 Jbeta primers, the PCR was carried out. TCRdb's copy holds only in-frame clones and misses some; the assay was immunoSEQ multiplex PCR. The sample includes about 110,000 clones, about 80% of them seen just once. This clone was recorded a few times. Its antigen is undetermined. V lost 1 base to trimming and J lost 7 bases, with 17 bases between them. Germline assignment: CDR1 SGHDN and CDR2 FVKESK. This CDR3 spans 16 amino acids. This TCR came from a woman under 30 in good health and CMV-seropositive. This rearrangement joins TRBV14 to TRBJ2-1, with a tentative D call TRBD2 (6 bases). Sample: PBMCs. The CDR3 reads CASSQGPRGARNEQFF. Written as DNA, the CDR3 is TGTGCCAGCAGCCAAGGCCCCCGCGGGGCCCGGAATGAGCAGTTCTTC. The full variable domain, rest sourced from reference TRBV14 and TRBJ2-1, is EAGVTQFPSHSVIEKGQTVTLRCDPISGHDNLYWYRRVMGKEIKFLLHFVKESKQDESGMPNNRFLAERTGGTYSTLKVQPAELEDSGVYFCASSQGPRGARNEQFFGPGTRLTVL.